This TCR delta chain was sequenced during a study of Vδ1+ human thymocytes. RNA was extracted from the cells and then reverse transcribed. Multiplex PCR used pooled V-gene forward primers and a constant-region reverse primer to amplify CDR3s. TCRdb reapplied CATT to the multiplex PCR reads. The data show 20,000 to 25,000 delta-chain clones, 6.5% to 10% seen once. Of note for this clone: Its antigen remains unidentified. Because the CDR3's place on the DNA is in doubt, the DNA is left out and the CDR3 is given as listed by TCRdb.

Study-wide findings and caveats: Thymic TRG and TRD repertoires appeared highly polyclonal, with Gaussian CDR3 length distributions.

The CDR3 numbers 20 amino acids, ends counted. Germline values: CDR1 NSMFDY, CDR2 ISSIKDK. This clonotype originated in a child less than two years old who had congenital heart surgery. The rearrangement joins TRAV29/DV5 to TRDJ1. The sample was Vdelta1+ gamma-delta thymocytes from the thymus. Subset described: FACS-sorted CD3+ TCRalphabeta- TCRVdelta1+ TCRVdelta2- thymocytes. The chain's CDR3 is CSVLLCSKRYKDFTPHKLIF.